These T cell receptor beta chains were read from a single sample in a study of regulatory T cells in long-lasting Graves disease. TCRdb reanalysed the multiplex PCR reads using MiXCR and keeps one entry per CDR3 protein. The data hold about 290,000 distinct CDR3 sequences, with around 20% observed a single time. This specimen consisted of peripheral blood mononuclear cells (PBMCs), obtained when the disease was refractory, from a patient treated with antithyroid drugs. Receptor source: a female donor with Graves disease. The CDR3 runs from the conserved cysteine through the conserved F or W. D genes are given only for firm matches. Size is stated for part of the rows, as once, few or many counts, or as a class when the clone is expanded.

abundance	v_gene	j_gene	d_gene	CDR3aa	CDR3nt
few	TRBV6-2/TRBV6-3	TRBJ2-4	.	CASSPRIAKNIQYF	TGTGCCAGCAGTCCCCGGATAGCCAAAAACATTCAGTACTTC
.	TRBV20-1	TRBJ2-3	.	CSARDGIARDTQYF	TGCAGTGCTAGAGATGGGATAGCGAGGGATACGCAGTATTTT
few	TRBV7-9	TRBJ2-3	.	CASSPGSDTQYF	TGTGCCAGCAGCCCAGGGTCAGATACGCAGTATTTT
.	TRBV20-1	TRBJ2-7	.	CSARVGSDSYEQYF	TGCAGTGCTAGAGTCGGAAGCGATTCCTACGAGCAGTACTTC
.	TRBV29-1	TRBJ1-3	.	CSVQTNPSGNTIYF	TGCAGCGTCCAAACCAACCCCTCTGGAAACACCATATATTTT
many	TRBV12-3/TRBV12-4	TRBJ1-5	.	CASSLMGLKPQHF	TGTGCCAGCAGTTTAATGGGCTTAAAGCCCCAGCATTTT
few	TRBV20-1	TRBJ2-7	.	CSALNAGAANPYEQYF	TGCAGTGCGTTGAACGCGGGGGCCGCGAACCCCTACGAGCAGTACTTC
many	TRBV7-2	TRBJ1-6	.	CASSLSRGDNSPLHF	TGTGCCAGCAGCTTATCCAGGGGAGATAATTCACCCCTCCACTTT
.	TRBV29-1	TRBJ2-1	TRBD2	CSGAYPDGTSGSFEQDEQFF	TGCAGCGGAGCCTACCCTGATGGGACTAGCGGGAGTTTCGAACAAGATGAGCAGTTCTTC
many	TRBV7-2	TRBJ1-6	.	CASSLKTPGSYSPLHF	TGTGCCAGCAGCTTAAAGACCCCAGGTTCCTATTCACCCCTCCACTTT
many	TRBV6-2/TRBV6-3	TRBJ2-7	.	CASSYSMGNPFYEQYF	TGTGCCAGCAGTTACTCGATGGGGAACCCTTTCTACGAGCAGTACTTC
.	TRBV12-3/TRBV12-4	TRBJ1-2	TRBD1	CASSPLTGTGSYGYTF	TGTGCCAGCAGCCCCTTGACAGGGACGGGTAGCTATGGCTACACCTTC
.	TRBV18	TRBJ2-5	.	CASSPPGASTQETQYF	TGTGCCAGCTCACCACCGGGGGCCAGCACCCAAGAGACCCAGTACTTC
few	TRBV4-1	TRBJ2-7	TRBD2	CASSQGGLAGVEQYF	TGCGCCAGCAGCCAGGGTGGATTAGCGGGAGTCGAGCAGTACTTC
few	TRBV25-1	TRBJ1-6	TRBD1	CASSSYRGKDSPLHF	TGTGCCAGCAGTTCGTACAGGGGAAAGGATTCACCCCTCCACTTT
.	TRBV4-3	TRBJ1-5	.	CASSQDRQITGYGNQPQHF	TGCGCCAGCAGCCAAGACCGGCAAATCACAGGGTACGGCAATCAGCCCCAGCATTTT
.	TRBV19	TRBJ1-5	.	CASSIDGTLFNQPQHF	TGTGCCAGTAGTATAGACGGGACCCTTTTCAATCAGCCCCAGCATTTT
.	TRBV28	TRBJ2-3	.	CASRTTDTQYF	TGTGCCAGCAGGACCACAGATACGCAGTATTTT
.	TRBV11-2	TRBJ2-5	.	CASSPMGETQYF	TGTGCCAGCAGCCCGATGGGGGAGACCCAGTACTTC
.	TRBV19	TRBJ2-7	.	CASSPLGSYYEQYF	TGTGCCAGTAGTCCCTTGGGGAGCTACTACGAGCAGTACTTC
few	TRBV29-1	TRBJ1-4	.	CSGSLGGYEKLFF	TGCAGCGGGAGCCTGGGGGGATATGAAAAACTGTTTTTT
.	TRBV4-2	TRBJ2-5	.	CASSQAPANEETQYF	TGTGCCAGCAGCCAAGCCCCGGCCAACGAAGAGACCCAGTACTTC
once	TRBV20-1	TRBJ2-2	TRBD2	CSVSGLAGGTNTGELFF	TGCAGTGTCTCGGGACTAGCGGGAGGGACGAACACCGGGGAGCTGTTTTTT
few	TRBV19	TRBJ1-5	.	CASRPGNNQPQHF	TGTGCCAGTAGGCCAGGGAACAATCAGCCCCAGCATTTT
few	TRBV30	TRBJ2-5	TRBD2	CAWSVGRDETQYF	TGTGCCTGGAGTGTAGGGAGGGACGAGACCCAGTACTTC
.	TRBV29-1	TRBJ1-2	.	CSVEGGGGAGSGYTF	TGCAGCGTTGAAGGGGGCGGAGGGGCAGGAAGCGGCTACACCTTC
.	TRBV4-2	TRBJ2-7	TRBD1	CASSQETGAYEQYF	TGTGCCAGCAGCCAAGAAACAGGGGCATACGAGCAGTACTTC
few	TRBV27	TRBJ2-5	TRBD2	CASSLSLQGGPETQYF	TGTGCCAGCAGTTTATCCCTCCAGGGAGGGCCCGAGACCCAGTACTTC